The present entry profiles one T cell receptor beta chain with its context. The antigen is undetermined. This entry belongs to a study of cytomegalovirus exposure and HLA in healthy donors. Study-wide background: Sequencing of around 200 million T cells in an earlier analysis found 100 million to 140 million unique TCR beta sequences.

The CDR3 consists of 13 residues. V was pared by 6 bases and J by 7 bases, with 6 bases of the junction left unmatched. In germline, CDR1 is WSHSY, CDR2 SAAADI. The PCR had 60 Vbeta and 13 Jbeta primers. The repertoire was sequenced with immunoSEQ multiplex PCR; TCRdb's copy has only in-frame clones and lacks some. The repertoire holds 100,000 to 150,000 clones, with more than 70% as singletons. Notes on the study in general: As a later analysis showed, several of the most significant clusters appeared to be linked to common viral pathogens. Upon later analysis, TCR association rates were observed to vary by HLA locus, being highest for DRB1 and lowest for HLA-C. Researchers reported that a few CMV-associated chains were confirmed in vitro as CMV antigen-specific.

The sequence was collected from an older woman in good health and CMV-seronegative. This chain links TRBV10-2 with TRBJ1-2; 9 positions match TRBD1. The sequencing input was PBMCs. The CDR3 spells CASRETGGSGYTF. The CDR3 DNA sequence: TGCGCCAGCAGAGAAACAGGGGGCTCTGGCTACACCTTC.